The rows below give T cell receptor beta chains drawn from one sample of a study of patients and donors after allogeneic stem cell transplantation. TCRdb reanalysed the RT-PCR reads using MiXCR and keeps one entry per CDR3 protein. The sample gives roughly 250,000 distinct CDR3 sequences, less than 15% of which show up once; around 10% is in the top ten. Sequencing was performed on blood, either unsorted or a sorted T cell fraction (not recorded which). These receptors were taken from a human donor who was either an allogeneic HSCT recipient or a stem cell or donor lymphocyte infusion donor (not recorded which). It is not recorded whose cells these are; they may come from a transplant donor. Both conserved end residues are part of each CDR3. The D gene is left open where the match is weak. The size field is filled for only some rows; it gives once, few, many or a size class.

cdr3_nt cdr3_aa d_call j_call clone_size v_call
TGCGCCAGCAGCCAAGTAGGATCTGGAAACACCATATATTTT CASSQVGSGNTIYF . TRBJ1-3 . TRBV4-3
TGTGCCAGCAGCCAAGATACGTCGGCAGCTAACAATGAGCAGTTCTTC CASSQDTSAANNEQFF . TRBJ2-1 . TRBV4-2
TGTGCCAGCAGTTTTATCTCAGGGTGGGGGCCCCACCCGACCGGGGAGCTGTTTTTT CASSFISGWGPHPTGELFF . TRBJ2-2 . TRBV12-3/TRBV12-4
TGTGCCAGCTCATACAGGGTTTTGGATGAGCAGTTCTTC CASSYRVLDEQFF . TRBJ2-1 . TRBV18
TGTGCCAGCTCCGGGGGGAACACTGAAGCTTTCTTT CASSGGNTEAFF . TRBJ1-1 . TRBV18
TGTGCCAGCAGAAGCGCCGGGACAGGTGCCGGGGAGCTGTTTTTT CASRSAGTGAGELFF TRBD1 TRBJ2-2 many TRBV2
TGTGCCACCACTGGCGTTAATGAAAAACTGTTTTTT CATTGVNEKLFF . TRBJ1-4 few TRBV28
TGCGCCAGCAGCTCTGGGAGTCCTAGCACAGATACGCAGTATTTT CASSSGSPSTDTQYF . TRBJ2-3 many TRBV5-1
TGTGCCAGCAGCCCGAATAGCGGGAGGTATGAGCAGTTCTTC CASSPNSGRYEQFF TRBD2 TRBJ2-1 few TRBV7-3
TGCGCCAGCAGCTTGGGGGGGCAACAGACCCAGTACTTC CASSLGGQQTQYF . TRBJ2-5 many TRBV5-1
TGCGCCAGCAGCTTCACAACGGGAGGGGGGGAGACCCAGTACTTC CASSFTTGGGETQYF TRBD2 TRBJ2-5 . TRBV5-1
TGCAGTGCCTCATATAGTAAAGCGTCCCAAGTCTTC CSASYSKASQVF . TRBJ2-5 few TRBV20-1
TGTGCCAGTAGTACAAATCTCAGGGGCCCAGATACGCAGTATTTT CASSTNLRGPDTQYF . TRBJ2-3 . TRBV19
TGTGCCAGCAGTTTATCAGGCAGCTATAATTCACCCCTCCACTTT CASSLSGSYNSPLHF . TRBJ1-6 few TRBV28
TGTGCCAGCAGCCCCGTCTCTTCCGGGACAGCACACTTTTCACCCCTCCACTTT CASSPVSSGTAHFSPLHF TRBD1 TRBJ1-6 . TRBV3-1
TGTGCCAGCAGTAATGACTATAGAGGCTATGGCTACACCTTC CASSNDYRGYGYTF . TRBJ1-2 few TRBV2
TGTGCCAGCAGCTTATCCCGGCCCCCTCGACAAGCTTTCTTT CASSLSRPPRQAFF . TRBJ1-1 few TRBV7-9
TGCAGTGCTACCCGGGAGGGGAGGGACACTGAAGCTTTCTTT CSATREGRDTEAFF . TRBJ1-1 . TRBV20-1
TGTGCCAGCAGTTTCACGGTTGGACTAGCGGAGGTCAATGAGCAGTTCTTC CASSFTVGLAEVNEQFF TRBD2 TRBJ2-1 . TRBV12-3/TRBV12-4
TGCGCCAGCAGCCAAGAAGGAGGGGGGGGTGAGCAGTTCTTC CASSQEGGGGEQFF . TRBJ2-1 few TRBV4-3
TGTGCCAGCAGCGAACCAGGGGCAGGGGTTGTCTACGAGCAGTACTTC CASSEPGAGVVYEQYF . TRBJ2-7 many TRBV11-2
TGCGCCAGCAGCCCGGGGACAGGGGGCGCTGGGGCCAACGTCCTGACTTTC CASSPGTGGAGANVLTF TRBD1 TRBJ2-6 . TRBV5-1
TGTGCCACCTCGCCCGGGACAGGGACGCGGACCCAGTACTTC CATSPGTGTRTQYF TRBD1 TRBJ2-5 few TRBV19
TGTGCCAGCTCACCACGGTCCCGGTATGAAAAACTGTTTTTT CASSPRSRYEKLFF . TRBJ1-4 many TRBV18
TGTGCCAGCAGCCAACTAGCGGGAGGGCCGGGGACCGGGGAGCTGTTTTTT CASSQLAGGPGTGELFF TRBD2 TRBJ2-2 . TRBV5-5
TGTGCCAGTAGTATGACAGGGGGCCATCAGCCCCAGCATTTT CASSMTGGHQPQHF TRBD1 TRBJ1-5 few TRBV19
TGTGCCAGCAATCTCGGTACCGGGGAGCTGTTTTTT CASNLGTGELFF . TRBJ2-2 many TRBV5-5
TGTGCCAGCAGTTTGGGTCGTCGGCAGGGGGCAAATGAGCAGTTCTTC CASSLGRRQGANEQFF TRBD1 TRBJ2-1 many TRBV12-3/TRBV12-4
TGTGCCAGCAGTTTTGTAGGGGATACGCAGTATTTT CASSFVGDTQYF . TRBJ2-3 many TRBV12-3/TRBV12-4
TGCAGTGCTAGAGTCGAGACTAGCGATCTCTACAATGAGCAGTTCTTC CSARVETSDLYNEQFF TRBD2 TRBJ2-1 . TRBV20-1
TGTGCCAGCAGCACATTACCGGGACAGGGGAACGAGCAGTACTTC CASSTLPGQGNEQYF TRBD1 TRBJ2-7 few TRBV7-8